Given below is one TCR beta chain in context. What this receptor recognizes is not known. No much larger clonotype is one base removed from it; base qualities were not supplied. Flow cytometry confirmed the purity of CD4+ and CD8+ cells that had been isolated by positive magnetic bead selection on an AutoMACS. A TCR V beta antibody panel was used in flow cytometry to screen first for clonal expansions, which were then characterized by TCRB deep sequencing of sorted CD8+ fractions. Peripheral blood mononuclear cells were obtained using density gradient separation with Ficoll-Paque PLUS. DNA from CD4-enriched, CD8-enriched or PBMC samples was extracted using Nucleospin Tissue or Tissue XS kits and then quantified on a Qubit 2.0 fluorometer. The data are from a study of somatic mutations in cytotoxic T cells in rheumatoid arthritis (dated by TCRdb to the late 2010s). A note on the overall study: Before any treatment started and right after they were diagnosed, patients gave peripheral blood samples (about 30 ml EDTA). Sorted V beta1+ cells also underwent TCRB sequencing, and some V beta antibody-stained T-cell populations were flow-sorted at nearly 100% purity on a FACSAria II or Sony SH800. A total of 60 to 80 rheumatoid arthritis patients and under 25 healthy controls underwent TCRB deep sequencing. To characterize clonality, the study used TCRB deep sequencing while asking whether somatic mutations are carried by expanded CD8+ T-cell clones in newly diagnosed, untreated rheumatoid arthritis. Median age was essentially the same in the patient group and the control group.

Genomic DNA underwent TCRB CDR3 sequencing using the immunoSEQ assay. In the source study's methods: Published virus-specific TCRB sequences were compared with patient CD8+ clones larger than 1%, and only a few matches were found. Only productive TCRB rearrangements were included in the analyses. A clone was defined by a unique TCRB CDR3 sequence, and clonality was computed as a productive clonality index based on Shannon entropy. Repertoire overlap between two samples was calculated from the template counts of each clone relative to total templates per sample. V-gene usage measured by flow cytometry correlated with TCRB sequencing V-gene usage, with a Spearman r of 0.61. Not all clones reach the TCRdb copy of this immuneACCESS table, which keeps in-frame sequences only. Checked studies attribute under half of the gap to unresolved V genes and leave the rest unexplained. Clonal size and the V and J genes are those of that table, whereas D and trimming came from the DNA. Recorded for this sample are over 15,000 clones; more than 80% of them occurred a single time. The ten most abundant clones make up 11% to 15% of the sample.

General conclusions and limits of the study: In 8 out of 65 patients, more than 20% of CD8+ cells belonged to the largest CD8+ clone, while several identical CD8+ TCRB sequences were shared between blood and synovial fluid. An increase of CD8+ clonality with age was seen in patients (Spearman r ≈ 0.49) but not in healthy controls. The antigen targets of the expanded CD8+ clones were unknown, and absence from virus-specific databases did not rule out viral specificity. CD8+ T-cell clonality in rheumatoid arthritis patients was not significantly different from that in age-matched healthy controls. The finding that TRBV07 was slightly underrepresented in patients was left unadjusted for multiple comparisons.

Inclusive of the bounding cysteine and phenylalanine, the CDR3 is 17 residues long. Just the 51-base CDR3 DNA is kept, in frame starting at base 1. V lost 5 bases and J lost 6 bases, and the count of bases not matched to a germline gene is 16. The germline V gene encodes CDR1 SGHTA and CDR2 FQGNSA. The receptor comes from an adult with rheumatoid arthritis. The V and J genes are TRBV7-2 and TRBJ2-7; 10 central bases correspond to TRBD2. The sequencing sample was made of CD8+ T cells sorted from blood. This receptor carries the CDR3 CASSAPERGGLSSEQYF. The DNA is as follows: TGTGCCAGCAGCGCGCCAGAGCGGGGGGGCTTGTCTAGCGAGCAGTACTTC.